The 24 T cell receptor beta chains below were found in one sample sequenced in a study of T cells in Graves' hyperthyroidism and ophthalmopathy. Researchers took RNA transcripts and amplified the TCR beta CDR3 regions from them. RT-PCR in the first round (using the HTBI primer set) targeted the TCR CDR3. TCRdb re-called the multiplex PCR reads with MiXCR, one entry per CDR3 protein. Found here are around 660,000 distinct CDR3 sequences, just under 45% of them singletons; the top ten hold less than 9%. The specimen sequenced was peripheral blood or thyroid tissue (not recorded which). These receptors were collected from an adult man with Graves' disease, either hyperthyroidism or ophthalmopathy (not recorded which).

Only a few counts were recorded for this clonotype. The V call is TRBV7-2, the J call TRBJ2-2; unclear D gene. The V end was cut by 6 bases, the J end by 6 bases, with 17 bases between. Germline V gives CDR1 SGHTA, CDR2 FQGNSA. This CDR3 contains 15 residues. CDR3 nucleotide sequence: TGTGCCAGCAGTAACCCGGGCTCTCCCTCCGGGGAGCTGTTTTTT. This translates into CASSNPGSPSGELFF.

Comments on this clonotype: One end of the junction is discordant with germline, which a read error may explain. The rearrangement uses TRBV25-1 and TRBJ2-6; weak D call: TRBD1 (5 bases). The CDR3 has 12 residues. The germline CDR1 and CDR2 sequences are MGHDK and SYGVNS. The CDR3, as DNA: TGTGCCAGCAGTGAATGGGGCGTGTTAGAGGCTTTC. This translates into CASSEWGVLEAF.

This clonotype was seen a few times. The J gene is TRBJ1-1, the V gene TRBV5-1; weak D call: TRBD1 (5 bases). Germline V gives CDR1 SGHRS, CDR2 YFSETQ. Trimming left V 4 bases short and J 1 base short, with 14 bases between. CDR3 length: 15 amino acids. CDR3 sequence (DNA): TGCGCCAGCAGCACAGAGGGACGGGAGAACACTGAAGCTTTCTTT. This encodes CASSTEGRENTEAFF.

In its sample, this clonotype was seen a few times. The chain combines TRBV20-1 with TRBJ1-1; no clear D. Germline CDR1 is DFQATT and CDR2 is SNEGSKA (reference sequence). The CDR3 spans 16 residues. The germline V and J ends were trimmed by 0 bases and 0 bases, with 14 bases remaining between them. As DNA, the CDR3 is TGCAGTGCTAGAGATTCCCACCGCGGGATGAACACTGAAGCTTTCTTT. Amino acid sequence: CSARDSHRGMNTEAFF.

This clonotype was observed a single time. The chain links TRBV7-9 to TRBJ2-7; TRBD1 is a possible D gene (6 bases). Per the germline V gene, CDR1 is SEHNR and CDR2 is FQNEAQ (reference sequence). The V gene lost 3 bases and the J gene lost 2 bases, with 11 bases spanning the gap. This CDR3 spans 14 amino acids. Written as DNA, the CDR3 is TGTGCCAGCAGCTTTCCCGGGACAACCTACGAGCAGTACTTC. It is translated as CASSFPGTTYEQYF.

This clonotype was detected ten times or more. CDR3 DNA: TGTGCCAGCAGCTCCGCAGGGGACAATTCACCCCTCCACTTT. Encoded protein: CASSSAGDNSPLHF. The rearrangement joins TRBV7-2 to TRBJ1-6; a possible D gene is TRBD1 (6 bases). Trimming removed 4 bases at V and 7 bases at J, with 11 bases between. Germline-derived CDR1 and CDR2 are SGHTA and FQGNSA. The CDR3 covers 14 residues.

The gene calls are TRBV12-3 or TRBV12-4 and TRBJ1-2, with unresolved D. V was cut by 2 bases and J by 1 base, with 8 bases left in between. This CDR3 has 14 amino acids. CDR3 coding DNA: TGTGCCAGCAGTTTAAACGCTGTTAACTATGGCTACACCTTC. As protein: CASSLNAVNYGYTF.

The rearrangement uses TRBV6-5 and TRBJ2-7; 9 bases agree with TRBD1. From germline, CDR1 is MNHEY and CDR2 SVGAGI. This CDR3 contains 14 residues. V shed 8 bases and J 3 bases; nucleotides not matched to a gene: 8. CDR3 DNA sequence: TGTGCCAGCTCCGACCGACAGGGGGACTACGAGCAGTACTTC. This gives the protein CASSDRQGDYEQYF.

This clonotype was detected once. The gene calls are TRBV29-1 and TRBJ2-2, with 8 bases identical to TRBD1. Trimming took 8 bases from V and 0 from J; bases not matched to a gene: 5. CDR3 length: 14 amino acids. Germline-derived CDR1 and CDR2 are SQVTM and ANQGSEA. The CDR3 DNA follows: TGCAGCATGTGGACAGGGACGAACACCGGGGAGCTGTTTTTT. This sequence encodes CSMWTGTNTGELFF.

A single count supports this clonotype. A read error may produce the germline difference seen at one junction end. The V call is TRBV11-1, the J call TRBJ1-2; 10 nucleotides align to TRBD1. The CDR3 totals 16 residues. Per germline, CDR1 SGHAT and CDR2 FQDESV (reference sequence). The CDR3 DNA reads TGTGCCAGCAGCTTTGGGACAGGGGATTCTAACTATGGCTACGCCTTC. As protein: CASSFGTGDSNYGYAF. Filled out from reference TRBV11-1 and TRBJ1-2, the complete variable domain reads EAEVAQSPRYKITEKSQAVAFWCDPISGHATLYWYRQILGQGPELLVQFQDESVVDDSQLPKDRFSAERLKGVDSTLKIQPAELGDSAMYLCASSFGTGDSNYGYAFGSGTRLTVV.

This clonotype was seen ten or more times. The V call is TRBV7-9, the J call TRBJ1-1, with a possible D match to TRBD1 (6 bases). This CDR3 is built from 14 residues. Trimming removed 2 bases at V and 4 bases at J, with 11 bases between. Germline CDR1 reads SEHNR; CDR2 reads FQNEAQ (reference sequence). CDR3 region: CASSLQGTSTEAFF. The CDR3 nucleotides are TGTGCCAGCAGCTTACAGGGGACTAGCACTGAAGCTTTCTTT. Using reference TRBV7-9 and TRBJ1-1 for the parts outside the CDR3, the full variable domain is DTGVSQNPRHKITKRGQNVTFRCDPISEHNRLYWYRQTLGQGPEFLTYFQNEAQLEKSRLLSDRFSAERPKGSFSTLEIQRTEQGDSAMYLCASSLQGTSTEAFFGQGTRLTVV.

The chain uses TRBV25-1 and TRBJ2-5; 8 nucleotides line up with TRBD2. Losses at the gene ends were 6 bases for V and 2 bases for J; bases not matched to a gene: 8. Germline lookup yields CDR1 MGHDK and CDR2 SYGVNS. There are 15 residues in the CDR3. The CDR3 region is CASSQLAEAQETQYF. The CDR3 DNA is TGTGCCAGCAGCCAACTAGCGGAGGCTCAAGAGACCCAGTACTTC.

The table lists this clonotype with a count of one. The chain combines TRBV12-3 or TRBV12-4 with TRBJ2-7, with TRBD1 matching over 7 bases. The CDR3 spans 16 residues. Losses at the gene ends were 3 bases for V and 1 base for J; bases not matched to a gene: 9. The CDR3 here is CASSFAWDSPSYEQYF. The CDR3 nucleotides read TGTGCCAGCAGTTTCGCATGGGACAGCCCATCCTACGAGCAGTACTTC.

This clonotype was seen a handful of times. At one end the junction does not follow the germline gene, possibly because of a read error. The chain is built from TRBV29-1 and TRBJ2-2; tentative D call: TRBD2 (5 bases). The CDR3 spans 14 residues. Germline V gene lookup returns CDR1 SQVTM and CDR2 ANQGSEA. The CDR3 sequence: CSVGVSWNTGELSW. Here the CDR3 DNA reads TGCAGCGTTGGCGTCAGCTGGAACACCGGGGAGCTGTCTTGG.

V is TRBV2 and J is TRBJ2-5; 8 positions match TRBD1. Germline CDR1 reads SNHLY; CDR2 reads FYNNEI. V lost 6 bases, J lost 5 bases, and 14 bases stayed unmatched. The CDR3 extends over 16 amino acids. The CDR3 coding sequence is TGTGCCAGCAGCTCATATTCAGGACAGGGAAGGGAGACCCAGTACTTC. Residues: CASSSYSGQGRETQYF.

The V and J genes are TRBV25-1 and TRBJ1-2; TRBD1 matches at 9 bases. The CDR3 covers 16 residues. J gave up 2 bases and V 6 bases, and 10 bases lay outside the gene matches. Germline CDR1 reads MGHDK; CDR2 reads SYGVNS. The CDR3 nucleotides read TGTGCCAGCAGAAATGACAGGGGGATCTCGAACTATGGCTACACCTTC. Amino acids: CASRNDRGISNYGYTF.

The CDR3 DNA follows: TGTGCCAGCAGCGTCCGGGACACCAGCCTCTATGGCTACACCTTC. Translating it yields CASSVRDTSLYGYTF. The rearrangement links TRBV2 to TRBJ1-2, with a weak D call TRBD1 (6 bases). Germline V lookup: CDR1 SNHLY, CDR2 FYNNEI. This CDR3 is built from 15 residues. Deletions cut 6 bases from V and 4 bases from J, with 18 bases between.

This sequence joins TRBV12-3 or TRBV12-4 and TRBJ1-2; D ambiguous. Trimming took off 4 bases at V and 0 bases at J, with 9 bases between the two ends. This CDR3 contains 14 residues. CDR3 sequence reads: CASSSGSSNYGYTF. The DNA of the CDR3 is TGTGCCAGCAGTTCAGGCTCGTCTAACTATGGCTACACCTTC.

V gene TRBV29-1 combines with J gene TRBJ1-2, with 8 bases aligning to TRBD1. Germline V lookup: CDR1 SQVTM, CDR2 ANQGSEA. The V segment lost 5 bases and the J segment 4 bases; nucleotides outside the gene matches: 6. CDR3 length: 13 residues. The CDR3 loop reads CSVRTGFPYGYTF. CDR3 DNA sequence: TGCAGCGTTAGGACAGGGTTCCCCTATGGCTACACCTTC.

This clonotype came up many times. The chain uses TRBV5-1 and TRBJ2-7; 8 nucleotides align to TRBD1. The length of the CDR3 is 14 residues. Germline values: CDR1 SGHRS, CDR2 YFSETQ. Trimming took 0 bases from V and 6 from J; bases not matched to a gene: 5. Here the CDR3 reads CASSLAAGGSEQYF. CDR3 bases: TGCGCCAGCAGCTTGGCCGCAGGGGGCAGCGAGCAGTACTTC.

At least ten counts were recorded for this clonotype. The rearrangement joins TRBV2 to TRBJ1-2, with 8 nucleotides matching TRBD1. The CDR3 consists of 15 residues. CDR1 is SNHLY, CDR2 FYNNEI, per germline. Losses at the gene ends were 3 bases for V and 4 bases for J; bases not matched to a gene: 7. CDR3 coding DNA: TGTGCCAGCAGTGAGGCTCGACAGGGGAGCTATGGCTACACCTTC. Amino acid sequence: CASSEARQGSYGYTF.

Turning to this clonotype: With a much larger clone just one base away, this may be a read error. The rearrangement links TRBV20-1 to TRBJ1-4; 9 bases line up with TRBD1. With 5 bases clipped from V and 7 bases from J, the junction kept 5 bases outside the gene matches. The CDR3 consists of 13 residues. CDR1 and CDR2 from the germline V gene are DFQATT and SNEGSKA (reference sequence). This CDR3 reads CSAATGGSEKLFF. The CDR3 DNA follows: TGCAGTGCTGCGACAGGGGGAAGTGAAAAACTGTTTTTT.

V gene TRBV7-9 combines with J gene TRBJ1-6; 8 bases map to TRBD1. After removal of 5 bases from V and 14 bases from J, the junction contained 11 bases not matched to a gene. Germline V gene lookup returns CDR1 SEHNR and CDR2 FQNEAQ (reference sequence). The CDR3 is made up of 14 amino acids. CDR3: CASSRGQAVMALHF. The CDR3 nucleotides read TGTGCCAGCAGCAGGGGACAGGCGGTAATGGCCCTCCACTTT. The complete variable domain, with remaining parts taken from reference TRBV7-9 and TRBJ1-6, reads DTGVSQNPRHKITKRGQNVTFRCDPISEHNRLYWYRQTLGQGPEFLTYFQNEAQLEKSRLLSDRFSAERPKGSFSTLEIQRTEQGDSAMYLCASSRGQAVMALHFGNGTRLTVT.

The rearrangement joins TRBV15 to TRBJ2-7; D tentatively fits TRBD1 or TRBD2 (5 bases each). The germline gives CDR1 LNHNV, CDR2 YYDKDF (reference sequence). The CDR3 has 13 amino acids. This CDR3 is CARPPGPSYEQYF. The CDR3 DNA follows: TGTGCTAGACCACCGGGACCGTCCTACGAGCAGTACTTC.